One and the same sample provided the 4 T cell receptor beta chains below, sequenced in a study of response to subunit inactivated influenza vaccine (dated by TCRdb to 2017 to 2018). Library generation was performed with RT-PCR. Sequencer: Illumina HiSeq 2500. The public sequencing data were trimmed at Q25 with fastp and processed into clonotypes with MiXCR by TCRdb, which kept only in-frame beta chains. Entries are consolidated by CDR3 protein sequence, retaining the most common genes and DNA. Within this sample are 450,000 to 600,000 distinct CDR3 sequences, with approximately 16% of them counted one time only. The top ten hold roughly 3% of the sample. The source was CD4+ T cells sorted from PBMCs, collected approximately 25 months after vaccination. These receptors originate from a man aged 45 to 70 who received an inactivated influenza vaccine. Donor details come from another sample of the same person, matched by shared clones.

This clonotype was counted many times. The V call is TRBV2, the J call TRBJ2-1; D possibly corresponds to TRBD2 (7 bases). CDR1 SNHLY and CDR2 FYNNEI come from the germline V gene. CDR3 length: 15 residues. With 7 bases removed from V and 7 bases from J, the gap between germline ends came to 20 bases. The CDR3 region is CASTSRGAGGNEQFF. As DNA, the CDR3 is TGTGCCAGCACCTCCCGGGGGGCTGGGGGGAATGAGCAGTTCTTC.

The J gene is TRBJ2-7, the V gene TRBV10-3; maybe TRBD1 (5 bases). The CDR3 runs 14 residues. Germline CDR1 is ENHRY and CDR2 is SYGVKD. V lost 4 bases to trimming and J lost 0 bases, with 10 bases between them. The CDR3 nucleotides are TGTGCCATCAGTGTTAGGGGATTCTCCTACGAGCAGTACTTC. Translating it yields CAISVRGFSYEQYF.

The chain carries TRBV9 and TRBJ2-1; tentative D call: TRBD1 (5 bases). The CDR3 runs 13 residues. Germline V gene data show CDR1 as SGDLS and CDR2 as YYNGEE. Deletions cut 4 bases from V and 5 bases from J, with 10 bases between. The CDR3: CASSPRTNNEQFF. The CDR3, as DNA: TGTGCCAGCAGCCCCCGGACAAACAATGAGCAGTTCTTC.

This clonotype was seen many times. This chain joins TRBV29-1 and TRBJ2-5, with D perhaps TRBD2 (6 bases). Germline assignment: CDR1 SQVTM and CDR2 ANQGSEA. The CDR3 has 13 amino acids. With 3 bases removed from V and 5 bases from J, the gap between germline ends came to 13 bases. The CDR3 spells CSVEGLRGETQYF. In nucleotides, the CDR3 is TGCAGCGTTGAGGGCCTCCGGGGGGAGACCCAGTACTTC.